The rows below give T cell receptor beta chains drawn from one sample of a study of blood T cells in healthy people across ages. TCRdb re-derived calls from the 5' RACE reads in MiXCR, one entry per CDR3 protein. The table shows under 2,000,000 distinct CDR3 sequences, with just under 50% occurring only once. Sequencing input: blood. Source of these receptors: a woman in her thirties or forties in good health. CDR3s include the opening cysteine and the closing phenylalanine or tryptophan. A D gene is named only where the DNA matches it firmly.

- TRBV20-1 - CSAFTSAVRAGTQYF
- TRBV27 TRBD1 CASSLMGQGTETQYF
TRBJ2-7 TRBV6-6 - CASSYLAVREQYF
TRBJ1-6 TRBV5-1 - CASSLGRTDHSPLHF
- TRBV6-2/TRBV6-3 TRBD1 CASRALQGDVKTQYF
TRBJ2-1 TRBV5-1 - CASSLGRDYNEQFF
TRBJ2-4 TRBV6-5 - CASSYDTVLAKNIQYF
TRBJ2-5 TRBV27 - CVSSRGVGGVETQYF
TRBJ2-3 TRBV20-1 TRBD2 CSATRLLLGLAGPTPSTDTQYF
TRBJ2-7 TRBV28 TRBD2 CASTPGGTGSYEQYF
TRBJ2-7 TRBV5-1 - CASSLEAAGNYEQYF
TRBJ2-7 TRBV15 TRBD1 CATSRDRGITYEQYF
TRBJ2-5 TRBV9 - CASSVAAVARAPTQYF
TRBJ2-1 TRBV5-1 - CASSPGGVGNEQFF
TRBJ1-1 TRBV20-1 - CSARDGVRNTEAFF
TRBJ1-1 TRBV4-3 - CASGHLNTEAFF
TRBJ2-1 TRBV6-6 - CASRSFNNEQFF
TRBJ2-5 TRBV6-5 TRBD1 CASSYGGRGTETQYF
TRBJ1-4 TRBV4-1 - CASSSGGELTNEKLFF
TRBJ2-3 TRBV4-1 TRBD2 CASSQGPSGGAKDTQYF
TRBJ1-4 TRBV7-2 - CASSWRGGTSNEKLFF
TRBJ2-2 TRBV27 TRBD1 CASSIPKQGTGELFF
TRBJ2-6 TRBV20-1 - CSARSRSSGANVLTF
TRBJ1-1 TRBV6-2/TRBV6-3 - CASSPLRELNTEAFF
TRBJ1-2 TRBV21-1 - CATRRGDLYGYTF
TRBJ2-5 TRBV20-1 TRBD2 CSANSGGWRETQYF
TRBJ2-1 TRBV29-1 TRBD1 CSVRDRVGNEQFF
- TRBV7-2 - CSPGAGEQYF
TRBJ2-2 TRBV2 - CASSEKRANTGELFF
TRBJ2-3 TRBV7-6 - CASSLKDTSDTQYF
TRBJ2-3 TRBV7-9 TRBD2 CASSLEFRLAGSTDTQYF
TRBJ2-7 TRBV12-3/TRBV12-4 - CASSFAPAPHYEQYF
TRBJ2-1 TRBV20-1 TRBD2 CSARDELAGVNNEQFF